This is a list of T cell receptor beta chains from one sample in a study of cytomegalovirus exposure and HLA in healthy donors. Sequenced by immunoSEQ multiplex PCR; TCRdb stores in-frame clones only, minus some. Altogether roughly 250,000 clones are present, 85% to 90% being singletons, with the ten largest covering 2.5% to 3%. Sequencing was carried out using PBMCs. The receptors here all came from a man aged 18 to 29 in good health and CMV-seronegative. CDR3s include the opening cysteine and the closing phenylalanine or tryptophan. D genes are given only for firm matches. Clone size is stated in some rows and not others, as once, few, many or a class when expanded.

TRBJ2-1	TRBD2	.	TRBV5-4	CASSFELAVNNEQFF	TGTGCCAGCAGCTTCGAACTAGCGGTTAACAATGAGCAGTTCTTC
TRBJ2-1	.	.	TRBV9	CASSVWATSSYNEQFF	TGTGCCAGCAGCGTATGGGCAACTAGCTCCTACAATGAGCAGTTCTTC
TRBJ1-1	.	.	TRBV2	CASSFTENTEAFF	TGTGCCAGCAGCTTTACAGAGAACACTGAAGCTTTCTTT
TRBJ2-3	TRBD2	.	TRBV5-1	CASSREGDTQYF	TGCGCCAGCAGCAGGGAGGGTGATACGCAGTATTTT
TRBJ2-1	TRBD2	.	TRBV5-4	CASSSLTSGSRDEQFF	TGTGCCAGCAGCTCGTTGACTAGCGGGAGTCGTGATGAGCAGTTCTTC
TRBJ2-2	.	.	TRBV5-6	CASSLDRINTGELFF	TGTGCCAGCAGCTTGGACAGGATAAACACCGGGGAGCTGTTTTTT
TRBJ2-7	TRBD2	once	TRBV28	CASSEPTGLAADEQYF	TGTGCCAGCAGCGAACCTACGGGACTAGCAGCGGACGAGCAGTACTTC
TRBJ2-7	.	.	TRBV29-1	CSVLEGLYEQYF	TGCAGCGTCCTGGAAGGACTCTACGAGCAGTACTTC
TRBJ1-2	TRBD1	.	TRBV18	CASSPWDRFPYGYTF	TGTGCCAGCTCACCATGGGACAGATTCCCCTATGGCTACACCTTC
TRBJ1-6	.	.	TRBV9	CASSANPGASYNSPLHF	TGTGCCAGCAGCGCGAACCCAGGGGCCTCCTATAATTCACCCCTCCACTTT
TRBJ2-6	.	.	TRBV10-2	CASSDPWGGGSGANVLTF	TGCGCCAGCAGTGATCCGTGGGGAGGTGGCTCTGGGGCCAACGTCCTGACTTTC
TRBJ2-7	.	.	TRBV2	CASSGRTDYEQYF	TGTGCCAGCAGTGGGAGGACAGACTACGAGCAGTACTTC
TRBJ2-5	.	few	TRBV10-3	CAISETQETQYF	TGTGCCATCAGTGAGACTCAAGAGACCCAGTACTTC
TRBJ1-2	.	.	TRBV5-1	CASSLVQGDGYTF	TGCGCCAGCAGCTTGGTTCAGGGTGATGGCTACACCTTC
TRBJ2-3	TRBD2	.	TRBV7-3	CASSSDGTSGGPDTQYF	TGTGCCAGCAGCTCCGACGGGACTAGCGGGGGACCAGATACGCAGTATTTT
TRBJ2-6	.	.	TRBV7-6	CASSSSSGANVLTF	TGTGCCAGCAGCTCGAGCTCTGGGGCCAACGTCCTGACTTTC
TRBJ1-4	TRBD1	.	TRBV5-1	CASSSSGTGAEKLFF	TGCGCCAGCAGCTCGTCCGGGACAGGGGCTGAAAAACTGTTTTTT
TRBJ2-1	.	.	TRBV2	CASSQRDEQFF	TGTGCCAGCAGTCAACGGGATGAGCAGTTCTTC
TRBJ2-7	TRBD2	.	TRBV10-3	CAISGRSAYAYEQYF	TGTGCCATCAGCGGGAGGTCGGCTTACGCCTACGAGCAGTACTTC
TRBJ2-7	.	.	TRBV27	CASSLFPRDEQYF	TGTGCCAGCAGTTTATTTCCCAGGGACGAGCAGTACTTC
TRBJ2-3	TRBD2	.	TRBV27	CASRLSGSSGTQYF	TGTGCCAGCAGGCTTAGCGGGAGCTCCGGTACGCAGTATTTT
TRBJ1-5	.	once	TRBV6-4	CASSSWAGNQPQHF	TGTGCCAGCAGTTCGTGGGCCGGCAATCAGCCCCAGCATTTT
TRBJ2-5	.	.	TRBV6-5	CASTSLVGLRETQYF	TGTGCCAGCACCTCTTTGGTGGGGCTCCGAGAGACCCAGTACTTC
TRBJ1-6	.	.	TRBV6-5	CASSFINSPLHF	TGTGCCAGCAGTTTTATTAATTCACCCCTCCACTTT
TRBJ2-5	.	once	TRBV29-1	CSVEVPGLPGETQYF	TGCAGCGTCGAAGTACCGGGACTGCCGGGGGAGACCCAGTACTTC
TRBJ2-5	TRBD1	.	TRBV19	CASSPSGTGQETQYF	TGTGCCAGTAGCCCCTCCGGGACAGGACAAGAGACCCAGTACTTC
TRBJ1-5	TRBD1	.	TRBV6-5	CASSSGTGLGQPQHF	TGTGCCAGCAGTTCCGGGACAGGGTTGGGGCAGCCCCAGCATTTT
TRBJ1-3	TRBD1	.	TRBV19	CASQGDWDTIYF	TGTGCCAGTCAGGGGGATTGGGACACCATATATTTT
TRBJ2-1	TRBD2	once	TRBV5-4	CASSLAGDPYNEQFF	TGTGCCAGCAGCTTAGCGGGGGACCCCTACAATGAGCAGTTCTTC
TRBJ2-7	.	.	TRBV7-6	CASSLRSSSYEQYF	TGTGCCAGCAGCTTAAGATCTAGCTCCTACGAGCAGTACTTC
TRBJ2-2	TRBD2	.	TRBV28	CASERGGNTGELFF	TGTGCCAGTGAGCGGGGGGGTAACACCGGGGAGCTGTTTTTT
TRBJ2-2	TRBD1	.	TRBV4-1	CASSDRDRGDTGELFF	TGCGCCAGCAGCGACCGGGACAGGGGGGACACCGGGGAGCTGTTTTTT
TRBJ1-1	TRBD1	.	TRBV11-2	CASSHGQATAEAFF	TGTGCCAGCAGCCATGGACAGGCCACCGCTGAAGCTTTCTTT